The T cell receptor (beta chain) described here comes from a study of T cells in Graves' hyperthyroidism and ophthalmopathy. Study-level findings and limits: Ophthalmopathy was identified by the model a median around 6.9 months ahead of onset.

With V trimmed by 0 bases and J by 0 bases, 4 bases remained unmatched. The germline V gene has CDR1 SGDLS and CDR2 YYNGEE. CDR3 length equals 18 residues. This clonotype was seen a handful of times. Its cognate antigen is unknown. It was RNA transcripts that yielded the amplified TCR beta CDR3 regions. The TCR CDR3 first-round RT-PCR relied on the HTBI primer set. TCRdb called the multiplex PCR reads again in MiXCR, with one record for every CDR3 protein. The sample lists fewer than 500,000 distinct CDR3 sequences; approximately 15% were seen once. The V and J genes are TRBV9 and TRBJ2-5; 14 bases map to TRBD2. The clonotype was recovered from a woman aged 25 to 39 with Graves' ophthalmopathy. Sequenced material: blood. CDR3 in DNA: TGTGCCAGCAGCGTAGGACTAGCGGGGGGGGAAGACCAAGAGACCCAGTACTTC. Translation: CASSVGLAGGEDQETQYF.